This is a list of T cell receptor beta chains from one sample in a study of T cells in localized non-small cell lung cancer. Profiling relied on immunoSEQ multiplex PCR, and the TCRdb table lists in-frame clones only, not all of them. The table has 20,000 to 30,000 clones, approximately 86% seen once; the top ten hold 13% to 15%. Sequencing was performed on peripheral blood, taken before any cancer treatment. The source is a female donor over 55 with stage I lung adenocarcinoma. CDR3s include the opening cysteine and the closing phenylalanine or tryptophan. A D gene is named only where the DNA matches it firmly. Size is stated for part of the rows, as once, few or many counts, or as a class when the clone is expanded.

.	.	TRBJ2-1	TRBV15	TGTGCCACCAGCAGGGACAATGAGCAGTTCTTC	CATSRDNEQFF
.	.	TRBJ2-5	TRBV29-1	TGCAGCGTTAAGAGGGACGCAGAAGAGACCCAGTACTTC	CSVKRDAEETQYF
TRBD1	.	TRBJ1-4	TRBV7-9	TGTGCCAGCAGCTCCTCGGGACAGGGATTTGAAAAACTGTTTTTT	CASSSSGQGFEKLFF
.	.	TRBJ1-6	TRBV30	TGTGCCTGGAGTGTACAGCCCGGGGGCCGGTCACCCCTCCACTTT	CAWSVQPGGRSPLHF
.	.	TRBJ2-5	TRBV5-4	TGTGCCAGCAGCTTGAACGAGCGGCGAGTGGGGGAGACCCAGTACTTC	CASSLNERRVGETQYF
.	few	TRBJ2-7	TRBV19	TGTGCCAGTAGTATAAAGGGTAGGACAGAGCAGTACTTC	CASSIKGRTEQYF
.	.	TRBJ2-7	TRBV21-1	TGTGCCAGCAGCAAGGGCCCTATTGGCGGGAGTGGGTCCCACTACGAGCAGTACTTC	CASSKGPIGGSGSHYEQYF
.	.	TRBJ1-5	TRBV4-2	TGTGCCAGCAGCCAAGATCGCGATCAGCCCCAGCATTTT	CASSQDRDQPQHF
TRBD1	.	TRBJ2-5	TRBV5-1	TGCGCCAGCAGCCGGAACCCCCTGACAGGGGTAGCAGAGACCCAGTACTTC	CASSRNPLTGVAETQYF
.	.	TRBJ1-1	TRBV6-1	TGTGCCAGCAGTGAAGCGTCCAGTGGTGCTTTCTTT	CASSEASSGAFF
.	few	TRBJ1-2	TRBV7-3	TGTGCCAGCAGCTTATCAAGCGAGGGAGGGTCGGGCTACACCTTC	CASSLSSEGGSGYTF
TRBD2	.	TRBJ2-3	TRBV13	TGTGCCAGCAGCTTAGAATTTTCGGAGCGGGGGGGGACAGATACGCAGTATTTT	CASSLEFSERGGTDTQYF
.	.	TRBJ2-5	TRBV7-6	TGTGCCAGCAGCTACTATTCAGGGGCAGGAGAGACCCAGTACTTC	CASSYYSGAGETQYF
TRBD1	.	TRBJ1-4	TRBV10-3	TGTGCCATCAGTTCCGGGACAGGGCATGAAAAACTGTTTTTT	CAISSGTGHEKLFF
.	.	TRBJ2-3	TRBV6-1	TGTGCCAGCAAGTATCAGGGGACAGATACGCAGTATTTT	CASKYQGTDTQYF
TRBD1	few	TRBJ2-3	TRBV10-1	TGCGCCAGCAGCCGGGACAGGGACACAGATACGCAGTATTTT	CASSRDRDTDTQYF
.	.	TRBJ2-7	TRBV7-3	TGTGCCAGCAGCTTAATGGCCGAGGGTGAGCAGTACTTC	CASSLMAEGEQYF
.	.	TRBJ1-5	TRBV27	TGTGCCACGGCTGCGGAATCGAGCAATCAGCCCCAGCATTTT	CATAAESSNQPQHF
.	.	TRBJ2-2	TRBV5-1	TGCGCCAGCAGCTTGGCCGGTTCGGGCGGGGAGCTGTTTTTT	CASSLAGSGGELFF
.	.	TRBJ2-2	TRBV9	TGTGCCAGCAGCGAATGGGATGGGACCGGGGAGCTGTTTTTT	CASSEWDGTGELFF
TRBD1	.	TRBJ1-5	TRBV5-1	TGCGCCAGCAGCCCGGGACAGGGGAATCAGCCCCAGCATTTT	CASSPGQGNQPQHF
.	.	TRBJ1-5	TRBV5-1	TGCGCCAGCTATATTAAAGATCAGCCCCAGCATTTT	CASYIKDQPQHF
.	.	TRBJ2-5	TRBV18	TGTGCCAGCTCCAGACAAGAGACCCAGTACTTC	CASSRQETQYF
.	.	TRBJ1-2	TRBV4-2	TGTGCCAGCAGCCAAGATCAGTGGGAGAACTATGGCTACACCTTC	CASSQDQWENYGYTF
.	.	TRBJ1-1	TRBV11-2	TGTGCCAGCAGCTTAGGACGTGGGCAGAGCACTGAAGCTTTCTTT	CASSLGRGQSTEAFF
.	.	TRBJ2-6	TRBV2	TGTGCCAGCAGTGAAGAGGGGCTTCCTGGGGCCAACGTCCTGACTTTC	CASSEEGLPGANVLTF